This T cell receptor beta chain was documented in a study of shared clonotypes between healthy human individuals. Trimming removed 4 bases from V and 2 bases from J, with 11 bases in between. From germline, CDR1 is SGDLS and CDR2 YYNGEE. This CDR3 contains 14 residues. The sorted-subset replicate PCRs were given around 0.2 ug DNA, which is tens of thousands of T cell genomes. The method was immunoSEQ multiplex PCR; TCRdb's version includes in-frame clones alone and lacks a portion of them. Of over a million clones in the sample, roughly 96% were seen once. This receptor was identified in a man aged 30 to 45 in good health. Source material: naive CD4+ T cells sorted from blood. Subset: CD45RA+ positively selected. V is TRBV9 and J is TRBJ2-3, with D perhaps being TRBD1 or TRBD2 (5 bases each). The CDR3 nucleotides are TGTGCCAGCAGCCCCGGGGACCACACAGATACGCAGTATTTT. Protein: CASSPGDHTDTQYF.